This T cell receptor beta chain came from a study of blood T cell repertoires in COVID-19. Study background: PBMCs, B-cell-depleted T cells, or T cells provided the cDNA or gDNA that made up the material.

This CDR3 is built from 17 residues. Germline assignment: CDR1 MNHEY and CDR2 SMNVEV (reference sequence). J lost 0 bases, V lost 4 bases, and 9 bases had no gene match. Assay used: immunoSEQ multiplex PCR; TCRdb lists only in-frame clones, some missing. The data show under 200,000 clones, about 85% seen once. The V and J genes are TRBV27 and TRBJ1-2, with 9 bases fitting TRBD1. The sequence came from an elderly woman with acute or convalescent COVID-19. Sequenced: peripheral blood. Here the CDR3 reads CASSSPGQGGSNYGYTF. CDR3 bases: TGTGCCAGCAGTTCCCCGGGACAGGGTGGTTCTAACTATGGCTACACCTTC.